This T cell receptor beta chain was sequenced during a study of response to subunit inactivated influenza vaccine. Study results and caveats: New T cells are recruited in small numbers by each seasonal influenza vaccination, according to the authors' suggestion.

Each CDR3 protein gets one entry after TCRdb re-called the RT-PCR reads with MiXCR. This sample has 250,000 to 350,000 distinct CDR3 sequences, with about 20% found just once. This clonotype was seen only a few times. Its antigen is unidentified. Germline V gene lookup returns CDR1 LNHDA and CDR2 SQIVND (reference sequence). Trimming pared 1 base from V and 9 bases from J, leaving 13 bases between. The CDR3 sequence is 14 residues long. Material: PBMCs from blood, obtained about 20 months after vaccination. The J gene is TRBJ1-5, the V gene TRBV19; maybe TRBD1 (5 bases). The source is a man between 50 and 75 years old who received an inactivated influenza vaccine. The CDR3: CASSIAEGMGPQHF. Here the CDR3 DNA reads TGTGCCAGTAGTATAGCGGAGGGGATGGGGCCCCAGCATTTT.